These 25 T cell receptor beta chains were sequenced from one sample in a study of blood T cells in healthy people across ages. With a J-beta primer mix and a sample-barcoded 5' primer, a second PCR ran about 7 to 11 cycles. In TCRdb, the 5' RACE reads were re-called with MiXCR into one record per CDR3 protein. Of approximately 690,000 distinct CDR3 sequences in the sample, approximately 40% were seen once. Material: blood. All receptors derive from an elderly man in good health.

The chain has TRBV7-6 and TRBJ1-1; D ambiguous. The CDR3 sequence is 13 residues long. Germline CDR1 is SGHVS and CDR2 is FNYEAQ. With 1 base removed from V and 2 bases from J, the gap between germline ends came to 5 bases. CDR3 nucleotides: TGTGCCAGCAGCTTAGTTATAAACACTGAAGCTTTCTTT. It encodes CASSLVINTEAFF.

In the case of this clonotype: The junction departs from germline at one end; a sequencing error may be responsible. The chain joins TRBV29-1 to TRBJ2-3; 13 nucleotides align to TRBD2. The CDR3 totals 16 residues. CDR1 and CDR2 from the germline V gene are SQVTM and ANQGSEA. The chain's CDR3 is CSVEDVTSGGTDTEYF. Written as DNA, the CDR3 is TGCAGCGTTGAAGATGTGACTAGCGGGGGGACAGATACGGAGTATTTT.

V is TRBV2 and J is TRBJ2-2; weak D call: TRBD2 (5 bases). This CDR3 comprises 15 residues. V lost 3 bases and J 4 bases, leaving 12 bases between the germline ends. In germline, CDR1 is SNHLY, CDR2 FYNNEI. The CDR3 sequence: CASSDDSGSTGELFF. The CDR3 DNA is TGTGCCAGCAGTGACGACTCGGGGAGCACCGGGGAGCTGTTTTTT.

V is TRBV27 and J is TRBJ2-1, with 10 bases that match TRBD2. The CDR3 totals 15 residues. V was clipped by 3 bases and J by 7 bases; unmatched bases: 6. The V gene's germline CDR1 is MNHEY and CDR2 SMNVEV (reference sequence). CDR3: CASSFPSGGRNEQFF. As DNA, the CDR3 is TGTGCCAGCAGTTTCCCTAGCGGGGGAAGGAATGAGCAGTTCTTC.

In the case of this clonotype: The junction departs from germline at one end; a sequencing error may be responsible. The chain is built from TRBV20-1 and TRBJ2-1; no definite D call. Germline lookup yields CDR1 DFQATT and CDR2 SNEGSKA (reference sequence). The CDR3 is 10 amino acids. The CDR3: CGVGIDEQFF. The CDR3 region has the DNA TGTGGAGTGGGCATAGATGAGCAGTTCTTC.

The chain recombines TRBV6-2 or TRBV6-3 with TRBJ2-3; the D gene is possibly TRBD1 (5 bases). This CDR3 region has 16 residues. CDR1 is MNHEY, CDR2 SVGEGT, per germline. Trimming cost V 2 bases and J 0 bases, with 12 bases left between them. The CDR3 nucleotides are TGTGCCAGCAGTTACGGGGCGGACCCTAGCACAGATACGCAGTATTTT. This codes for CASSYGADPSTDTQYF.

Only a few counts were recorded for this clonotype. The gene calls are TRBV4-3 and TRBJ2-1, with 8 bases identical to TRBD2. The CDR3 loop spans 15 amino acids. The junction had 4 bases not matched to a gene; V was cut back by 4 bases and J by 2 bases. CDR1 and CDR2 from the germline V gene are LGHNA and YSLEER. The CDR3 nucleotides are TGCGCCAGCAGCCGAAGACTAGCGCCCTACAATGAGCAGTTCTTC. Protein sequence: CASSRRLAPYNEQFF.

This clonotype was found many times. The CDR3 sequence is CASSLGNSPLHF. The CDR3 coding sequence is TGTGCCAGCAGTTTGGGTAATTCACCCCTCCACTTT. The chain combines TRBV27 with TRBJ1-6, with unresolved D. CDR1 is MNHEY, CDR2 SMNVEV, per germline (reference sequence). The V gene lost 3 bases and the J gene lost 6 bases, with 3 bases spanning the gap. This CDR3 region has 12 residues.

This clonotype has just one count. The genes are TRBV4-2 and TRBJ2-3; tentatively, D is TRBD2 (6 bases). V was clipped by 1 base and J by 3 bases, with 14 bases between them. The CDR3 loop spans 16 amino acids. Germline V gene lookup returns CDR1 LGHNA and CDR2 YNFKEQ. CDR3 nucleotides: TGTGCCAGCAGCCAAGGGCGGGGTGGCTTAACAGATACGCAGTATTTT. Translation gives CASSQGRGGLTDTQYF.

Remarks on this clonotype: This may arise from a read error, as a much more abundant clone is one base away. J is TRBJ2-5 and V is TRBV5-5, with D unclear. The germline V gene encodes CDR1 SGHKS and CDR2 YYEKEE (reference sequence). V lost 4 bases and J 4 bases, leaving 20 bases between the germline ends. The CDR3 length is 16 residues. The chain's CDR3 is CASSPITATPVETQYF. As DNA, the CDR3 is TGTGCCAGCAGCCCAATTACAGCGACACCCGTAGAGACCCAGTACTTC.

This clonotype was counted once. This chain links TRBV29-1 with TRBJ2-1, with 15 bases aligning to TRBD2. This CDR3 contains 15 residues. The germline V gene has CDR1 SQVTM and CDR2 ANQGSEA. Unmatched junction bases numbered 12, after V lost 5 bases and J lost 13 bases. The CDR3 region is CSVSGLAGGGETQFF. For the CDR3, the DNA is TGCAGCGTTTCGGGACTAGCGGGGGGTGGCGAGACCCAGTTCTTC.

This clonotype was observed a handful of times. The CDR3 DNA is TGTGCCAGCACCCCCCCCGGGGGGGCCAATGAGCAGTTCTTC. This encodes CASTPPGGANEQFF. The genes are TRBV7-2 and TRBJ2-1; 8 bases fit TRBD2. Trimming took 7 bases from V and 6 from J; bases not matched to a gene: 8. The CDR3 length is 14 residues. Germline V CDR1 and CDR2: SGHTA, FQGNSA. The full variable domain, rest sourced from reference TRBV7-2 and TRBJ2-1, is GAGVSQSPSNKVTEKGKDVELRCDPISGHTALYWYRQSLGQGLEFLIYFQGNSAPDKSGLPSDRFSAERTGGSVSTLTIQRTQQEDSAVYLCASTPPGGANEQFFGPGTRLTVL.

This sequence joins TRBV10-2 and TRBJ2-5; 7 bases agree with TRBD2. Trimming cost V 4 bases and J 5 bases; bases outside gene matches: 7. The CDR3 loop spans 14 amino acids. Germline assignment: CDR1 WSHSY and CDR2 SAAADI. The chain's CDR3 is CASSATSRQETQYF. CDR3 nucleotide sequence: TGCGCCAGCAGTGCGACTAGCCGTCAGGAGACCCAGTACTTC.

CDR3 residues: CASSRGLKDTQYF. In DNA, the CDR3 is TGTGCCAGCAGCCGCGGACTGAAGGATACGCAGTATTTT. J is TRBJ2-3 and V is TRBV7-2; the D gene is possibly TRBD2 (5 bases). CDR3 length: 13 residues. V was cut by 5 bases and J by 6 bases, with 12 bases left in between. CDR1 SGHTA and CDR2 FQGNSA come from the germline V gene.

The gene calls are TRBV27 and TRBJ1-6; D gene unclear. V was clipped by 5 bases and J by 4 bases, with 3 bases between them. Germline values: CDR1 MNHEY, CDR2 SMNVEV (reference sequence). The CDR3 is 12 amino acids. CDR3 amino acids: CASSQYNSPLHF. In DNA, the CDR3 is TGTGCCAGCAGTCAATATAATTCACCCCTCCACTTT.

The CDR3 nucleotides read TGTGCCACCAGCACGGTTGAAAGACCTCTCTACGAGCAGTACTTC. It is translated as CATSTVERPLYEQYF. V and J are TRBV15 and TRBJ2-7; D is unclear. Trimming removed 4 bases from V and 3 bases from J, with 16 bases in between. Germline V gene lookup returns CDR1 LNHNV and CDR2 YYDKDF (reference sequence). The CDR3 spans 15 residues.

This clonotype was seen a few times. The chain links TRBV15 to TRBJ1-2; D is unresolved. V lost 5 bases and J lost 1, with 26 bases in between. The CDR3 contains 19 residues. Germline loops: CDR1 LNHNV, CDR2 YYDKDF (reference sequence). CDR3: CATSAVGVLGAGINYGYTF. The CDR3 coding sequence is TGTGCCACCAGCGCCGTGGGAGTCCTCGGAGCTGGGATTAACTATGGCTACACCTTC.

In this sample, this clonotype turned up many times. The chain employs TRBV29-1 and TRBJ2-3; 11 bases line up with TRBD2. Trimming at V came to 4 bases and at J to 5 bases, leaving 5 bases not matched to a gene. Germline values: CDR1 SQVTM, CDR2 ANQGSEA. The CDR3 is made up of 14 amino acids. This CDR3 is CSVASSGRKDTQYF. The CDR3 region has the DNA TGCAGCGTTGCTTCTAGCGGGAGGAAAGATACGCAGTATTTT.

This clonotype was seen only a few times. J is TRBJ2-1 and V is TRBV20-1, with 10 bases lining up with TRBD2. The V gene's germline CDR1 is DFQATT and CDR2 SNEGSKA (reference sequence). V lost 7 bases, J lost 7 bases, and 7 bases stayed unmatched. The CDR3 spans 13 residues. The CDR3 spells CSVASGGKNEQFF. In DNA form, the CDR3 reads TGCAGTGTGGCTAGCGGGGGAAAGAATGAGCAGTTCTTC.

The CDR3 DNA is TGTGCCAGCAGTTTGGGGACAGGGGTCCGAGATACGCAGTATTTT. Amino acids: CASSLGTGVRDTQYF. The V gene is TRBV12-3 or TRBV12-4, the J gene TRBJ2-3, with TRBD1 identical over 10 bases. Trimming at V came to 3 bases and at J to 5 bases, leaving 5 bases not matched to a gene. The CDR3 consists of 15 residues.

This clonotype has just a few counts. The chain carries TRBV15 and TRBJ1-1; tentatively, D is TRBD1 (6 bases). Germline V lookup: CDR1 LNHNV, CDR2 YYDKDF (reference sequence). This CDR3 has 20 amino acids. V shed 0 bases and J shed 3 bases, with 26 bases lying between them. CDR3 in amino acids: CATSRDGGRGLTTRDTEAFF. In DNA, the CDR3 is TGTGCCACCAGCAGAGATGGGGGAAGGGGGTTGACTACTCGGGACACTGAAGCTTTCTTT.

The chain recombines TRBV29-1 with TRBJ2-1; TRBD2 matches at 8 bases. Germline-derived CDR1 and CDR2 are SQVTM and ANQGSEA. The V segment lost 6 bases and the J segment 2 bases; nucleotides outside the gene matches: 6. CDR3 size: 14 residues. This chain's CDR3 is CSVPSGPTYNEQFF. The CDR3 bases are TGCAGCGTCCCTAGCGGGCCCACCTACAATGAGCAGTTCTTC.

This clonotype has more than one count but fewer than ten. For the CDR3, the DNA is TGTGCCAGCAGCCCAATCACCGGGACAGGGGTAGAGACCCAGTACTTC. Its translation is CASSPITGTGVETQYF. The chain has TRBV9 and TRBJ2-5, with TRBD1 matching over 10 bases. With 4 bases clipped from V and 4 bases from J, the junction kept 10 bases outside the gene matches. CDR1 SGDLS and CDR2 YYNGEE come from the germline V gene. This CDR3 spans 16 amino acids.

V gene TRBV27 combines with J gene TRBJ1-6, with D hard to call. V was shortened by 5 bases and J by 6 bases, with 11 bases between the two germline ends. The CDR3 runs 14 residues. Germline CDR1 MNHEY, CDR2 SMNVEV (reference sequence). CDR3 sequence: CASSSNTPNSPLHF. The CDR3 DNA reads TGTGCCAGCAGTAGTAACACTCCTAATTCACCCCTCCACTTT.

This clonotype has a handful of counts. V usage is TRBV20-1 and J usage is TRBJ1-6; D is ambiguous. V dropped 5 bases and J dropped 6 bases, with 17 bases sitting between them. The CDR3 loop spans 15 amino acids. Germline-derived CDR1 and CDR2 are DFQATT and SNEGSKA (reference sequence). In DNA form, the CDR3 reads TGCAGTGCTCCAAAAGGTGGAGACCTTAATTCACCCCTCCACTTT. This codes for CSAPKGGDLNSPLHF.